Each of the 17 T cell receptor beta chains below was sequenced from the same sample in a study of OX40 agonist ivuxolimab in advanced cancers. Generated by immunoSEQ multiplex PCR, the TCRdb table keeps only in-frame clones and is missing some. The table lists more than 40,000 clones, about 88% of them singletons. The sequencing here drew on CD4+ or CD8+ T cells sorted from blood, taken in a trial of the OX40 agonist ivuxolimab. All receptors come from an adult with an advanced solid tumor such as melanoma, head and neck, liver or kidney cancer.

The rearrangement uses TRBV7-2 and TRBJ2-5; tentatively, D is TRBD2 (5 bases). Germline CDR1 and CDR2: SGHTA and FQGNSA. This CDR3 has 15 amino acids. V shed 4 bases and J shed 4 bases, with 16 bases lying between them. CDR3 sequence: CASSYTRAKGETQYF. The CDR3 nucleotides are TGTGCCAGCAGCTATACGAGGGCCAAGGGAGAGACCCAGTACTTC.

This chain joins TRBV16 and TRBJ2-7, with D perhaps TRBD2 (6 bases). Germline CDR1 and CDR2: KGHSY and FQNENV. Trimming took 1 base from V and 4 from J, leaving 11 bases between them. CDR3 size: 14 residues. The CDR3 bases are TGTGCCAGCAGCCAATACGGGCGGGGTTACGAGCAGTACTTC. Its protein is CASSQYGRGYEQYF.

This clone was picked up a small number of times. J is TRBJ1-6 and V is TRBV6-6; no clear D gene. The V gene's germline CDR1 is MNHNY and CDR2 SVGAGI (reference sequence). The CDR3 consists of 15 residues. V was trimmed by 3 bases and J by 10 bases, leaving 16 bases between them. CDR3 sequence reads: CASSYVLGVSSPLHF. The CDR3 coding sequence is TGTGCCAGCAGTTATGTTCTTGGGGTGTCCTCACCCCTCCACTTT.

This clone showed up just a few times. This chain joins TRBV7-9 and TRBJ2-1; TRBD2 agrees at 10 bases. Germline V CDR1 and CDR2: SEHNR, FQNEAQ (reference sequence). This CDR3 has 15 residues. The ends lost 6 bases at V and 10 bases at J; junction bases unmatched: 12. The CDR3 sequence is CASRPPWATSGEQFF. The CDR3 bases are TGTGCCAGCAGACCTCCCTGGGCGACTAGCGGGGAGCAGTTCTTC.

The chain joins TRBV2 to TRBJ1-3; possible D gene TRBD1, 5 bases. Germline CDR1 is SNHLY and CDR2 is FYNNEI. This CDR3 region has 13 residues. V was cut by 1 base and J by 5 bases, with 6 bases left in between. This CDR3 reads CASSEEGRNTIYF. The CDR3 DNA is TGTGCCAGCAGTGAAGAGGGGCGAAACACCATATATTTT.

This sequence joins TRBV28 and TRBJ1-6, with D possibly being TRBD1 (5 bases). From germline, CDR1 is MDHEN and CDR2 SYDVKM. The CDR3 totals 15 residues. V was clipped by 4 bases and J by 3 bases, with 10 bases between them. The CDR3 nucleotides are TGTGCCAGCAGTTCGTTGGACAACTATAATTCACCCCTCCACTTT. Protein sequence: CASSSLDNYNSPLHF.

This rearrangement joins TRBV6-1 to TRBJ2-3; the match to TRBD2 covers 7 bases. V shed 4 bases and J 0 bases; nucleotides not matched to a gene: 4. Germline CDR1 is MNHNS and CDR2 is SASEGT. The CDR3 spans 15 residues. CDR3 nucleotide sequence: TGTGCCAGCAGTGGACTAGCTTCTAGCACAGATACGCAGTATTTT. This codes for CASSGLASSTDTQYF.

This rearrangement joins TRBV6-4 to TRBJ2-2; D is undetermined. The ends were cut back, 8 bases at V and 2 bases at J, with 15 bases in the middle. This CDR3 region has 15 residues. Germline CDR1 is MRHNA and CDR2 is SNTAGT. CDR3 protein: CASRRGGSNTGELFF. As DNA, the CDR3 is TGTGCCAGCCGCCGAGGCGGCTCAAACACCGGGGAGCTGTTTTTT.

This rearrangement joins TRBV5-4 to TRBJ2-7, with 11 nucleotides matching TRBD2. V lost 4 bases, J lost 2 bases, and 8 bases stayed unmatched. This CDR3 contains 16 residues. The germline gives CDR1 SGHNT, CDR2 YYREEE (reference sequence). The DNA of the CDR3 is TGTGCCAGCAGCAACTTAGCGGGAGGGGTAGCCTACGAGCAGTACTTC. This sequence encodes CASSNLAGGVAYEQYF.

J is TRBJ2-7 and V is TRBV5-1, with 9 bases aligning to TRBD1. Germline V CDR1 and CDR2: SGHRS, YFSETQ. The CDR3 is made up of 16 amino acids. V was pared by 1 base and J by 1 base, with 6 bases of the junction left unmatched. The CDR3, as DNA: TGCGCCAGCAGCTTGTACGGGACAGGGCCTTCCTACGAGCAGTACTTC. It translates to CASSLYGTGPSYEQYF.

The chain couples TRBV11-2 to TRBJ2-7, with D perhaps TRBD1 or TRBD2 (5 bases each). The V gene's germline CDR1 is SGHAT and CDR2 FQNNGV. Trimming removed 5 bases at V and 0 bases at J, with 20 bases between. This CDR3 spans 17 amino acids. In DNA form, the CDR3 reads TGTGCCAGCAGCCGCCCTAGGGACCAGACCGCCTCCTACGAGCAGTACTTC. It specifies CASSRPRDQTASYEQYF.

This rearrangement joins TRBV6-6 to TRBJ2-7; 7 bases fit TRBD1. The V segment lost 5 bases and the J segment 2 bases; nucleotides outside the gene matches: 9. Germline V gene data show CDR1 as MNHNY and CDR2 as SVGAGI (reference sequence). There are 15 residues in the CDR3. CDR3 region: CASSPTTGPPYEQYF. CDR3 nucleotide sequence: TGTGCCAGCAGTCCGACGACAGGGCCACCCTACGAGCAGTACTTC.

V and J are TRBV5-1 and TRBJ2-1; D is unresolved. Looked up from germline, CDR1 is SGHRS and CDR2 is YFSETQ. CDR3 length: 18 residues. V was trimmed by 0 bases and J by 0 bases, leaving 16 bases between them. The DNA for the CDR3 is TGCGCCAGCAGCTTGGGTCTTTTGCGCCAGAGCTCCTACAATGAGCAGTTCTTC. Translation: CASSLGLLRQSSYNEQFF.

DNA for the CDR3: TGTGCCAGCAGTGTGTTGAATACGCAGTATTTT. Protein sequence: CASSVLNTQYF. This sequence joins TRBV2 and TRBJ2-3; D not certain. Germline loops: CDR1 SNHLY, CDR2 FYNNEI. Trimming removed 4 bases at V and 7 bases at J, with 6 bases between. The CDR3 covers 11 residues.

DNA of the CDR3: TGTGCCAGCAGCCCACCGTGGACAGGGAGCTCCTACGAGCAGTACTTC. Translating it yields CASSPPWTGSSYEQYF. The chain combines TRBV7-9 with TRBJ2-7, with TRBD1 identical over 8 bases. This CDR3 is built from 16 residues. Germline V gives CDR1 SEHNR, CDR2 FQNEAQ (reference sequence). The junction had 9 bases not matched to a gene; V was cut back by 5 bases and J by 0 bases.

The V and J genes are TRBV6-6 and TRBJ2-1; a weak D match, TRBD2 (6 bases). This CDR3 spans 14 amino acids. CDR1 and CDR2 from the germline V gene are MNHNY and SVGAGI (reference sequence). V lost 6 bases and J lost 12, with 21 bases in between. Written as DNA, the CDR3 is TGTGCCAGCAGCTACGGGACTGACCACATATGGCAGTTCTTC. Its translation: CASSYGTDHIWQFF.

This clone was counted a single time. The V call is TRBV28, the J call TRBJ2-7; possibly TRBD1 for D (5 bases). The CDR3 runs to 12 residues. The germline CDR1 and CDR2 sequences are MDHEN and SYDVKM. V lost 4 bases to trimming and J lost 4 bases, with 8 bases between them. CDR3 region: CASSSQVYEQYF. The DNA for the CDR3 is TGTGCCAGCAGTTCACAGGTTTACGAGCAGTACTTC.